The rows below give T cell receptor beta chains drawn from one sample of a study of response to subunit inactivated influenza vaccine. TCRdb itself ran the RT-PCR reads through MiXCR, one entry per CDR3 protein. The sample lists fewer than 700,000 distinct CDR3 sequences; over 10% were seen once. The sequenced sample was PBMCs from blood, obtained roughly 48 days after vaccination. The receptors shown here come from a man in his forties or fifties who received an inactivated influenza vaccine. CDR3s include the opening cysteine and the closing phenylalanine or tryptophan. D genes are given only for firm matches. For some rows the clone size is stated as once, few or many, or as a class when expanded; others skip it.

abundance,d_gene,v_gene,j_gene,len,CDR3aa,CDR3nt
-,-,TRBV7-2,TRBJ1-2,17,CASSLVPRRRANYGYTF,TGTGCCAGCAGCCTCGTCCCCCGTCGCAGGGCCAACTATGGCTACACCTTC
-,-,TRBV28,TRBJ2-7,13,CASSSGSFYEQYF,TGTGCCAGCAGTTCCGGGTCCTTTTACGAGCAGTACTTC
many,-,TRBV20-1,TRBJ2-3,14,CSARVGSSTDTQYF,TGCAGTGCTAGAGTCGGGAGCTCCACAGATACGCAGTATTTT
few,-,TRBV29-1,TRBJ2-5,11,CSVTRGETQYF,TGCAGCGTCACCAGGGGAGAGACCCAGTACTTC
-,-,TRBV6-2/TRBV6-3,TRBJ2-7,16,CASSYYGLGSAYEQYF,TGTGCCAGCAGTTACTACGGGTTGGGCTCTGCCTACGAGCAGTACTTC
many,TRBD1,TRBV19,TRBJ2-2,15,CASSSQGAGTGELFF,TGTGCCAGTAGTTCACAGGGGGCCGGCACCGGGGAGCTGTTTTTT
-,-,TRBV12-3/TRBV12-4,TRBJ2-7,12,CASSFAGGEQYF,TGTGCCAGCAGTTTTGCCGGGGGCGAGCAGTACTTC
few,-,TRBV5-4,TRBJ1-3,15,CASSLLSGSGNTIYF,TGTGCCAGCAGCTTGTTATCCGGGTCTGGAAACACCATATATTTT
few,-,TRBV5-5,TRBJ1-5,16,CASSGQPGVFGQPQHF,TGTGCCAGCAGCGGGCAGCCCGGGGTGTTCGGGCAGCCCCAGCATTTT
few,-,TRBV6-5,TRBJ2-7,15,CASSYSSDFSYEQYF,TGTGCCAGCAGTTACTCTTCGGACTTCTCCTACGAGCAGTACTTC
-,-,TRBV6-2/TRBV6-3,TRBJ1-5,16,CASSYSGRGAREPQHF,TGTGCCAGCAGTTACTCAGGCAGGGGAGCGAGGGAGCCCCAGCATTTT
-,-,TRBV12-3/TRBV12-4,TRBJ2-7,13,CASSVGGRAEQYF,TGTGCCAGCTCAGTCGGGGGGCGAGCCGAGCAGTACTTC
-,-,TRBV6-1,TRBJ1-5,16,CASSDREGMGNQPQHF,TGTGCCAGCAGTGACAGGGAGGGTATGGGCAATCAGCCCCAGCATTTT
few,-,TRBV11-2,TRBJ2-2,14,CASRPGAHTGELFF,TGTGCCAGCAGACCAGGGGCTCATACCGGGGAGCTGTTTTTT
-,-,TRBV20-1,TRBJ1-4,15,CSARDPGRTNEKLFF,TGCAGTGCTAGAGATCCGGGGCGGACTAATGAAAAACTGTTTTTT
few,TRBD2,TRBV5-5,TRBJ2-5,16,CASSIGTSGVQETQYF,TGTGCCAGCAGCATAGGGACTAGCGGAGTCCAAGAGACCCAGTACTTC
-,TRBD2,TRBV11-2,TRBJ2-1,16,CASSGYSGGPHNEQFF,TGTGCCAGCAGCGGATATAGCGGGGGGCCCCACAATGAGCAGTTCTTC
many,-,TRBV29-1,TRBJ1-1,13,CSVVPRAGAEAFF,TGCAGCGTTGTACCGAGGGCAGGAGCTGAAGCTTTCTTT
few,TRBD2,TRBV7-2,TRBJ2-7,15,CASSLELAGGSEQYF,TGTGCCAGCAGCTTAGAACTAGCGGGAGGGAGCGAGCAGTACTTC
few,-,TRBV6-6,TRBJ2-4,13,CASSYLVLDIQYF,TGTGCCAGCAGTTACCTGGTCCTGGACATTCAGTACTTC
few,TRBD2,TRBV13,TRBJ2-7,16,CASSYGTSGKPYEQYF,TGTGCCAGCAGCTACGGGACTAGCGGGAAACCCTACGAGCAGTACTTC
few,-,TRBV6-5,TRBJ2-5,18,CASSYSKRGGLSEETQYF,TGTGCCAGCAGTTACTCGAAAAGGGGGGGCCTTTCTGAAGAGACCCAGTACTTC
many,TRBD1,TRBV7-2,TRBJ2-7,15,CASSLGGDSSYEQYF,TGTGCCAGCAGCTTAGGAGGGGACAGCTCCTACGAGCAGTACTTC
many,-,TRBV7-9,TRBJ2-1,14,CASSLRGRHNEQFF,TGTGCCAGCAGCTTACGCGGGCGGCACAATGAGCAGTTCTTC
-,-,TRBV29-1,TRBJ1-2,14,CSVEIRDSDYGYTF,TGCAGCGTTGAGATTCGCGATTCCGACTATGGCTACACCTTC
-,-,TRBV7-2,TRBJ1-4,16,CASSLRPLLANEKLFF,TGTGCCAGCAGCTTAAGACCCCTCCTAGCTAATGAAAAACTGTTTTTT
-,TRBD2,TRBV9,TRBJ2-2,18,CASSVGSSGKSNTGELFF,TGTGCCAGCAGCGTAGGGAGTAGCGGGAAATCGAACACCGGGGAGCTGTTTTTT
-,TRBD2,TRBV28,TRBJ2-1,18,CASSTHSGRVRGYNEQFF,TGTGCCAGCAGTACACATAGCGGGAGGGTGCGGGGGTACAATGAGCAGTTCTTC
few,TRBD1,TRBV6-5,TRBJ1-2,17,CASSYAWGQGPNYGYTF,TGTGCCAGCAGTTACGCATGGGGACAGGGGCCTAACTATGGCTACACCTTC
few,-,TRBV5-1,TRBJ2-7,12,CASSPDSNEQYF,TGCGCCAGCAGCCCGGACAGTAACGAGCAGTACTTC
many,-,TRBV27,TRBJ2-7,14,CASSWLAKPDEQYF,TGTGCCAGCAGTTGGCTAGCAAAACCGGACGAGCAGTACTTC
many,-,TRBV20-1,TRBJ2-7,13,CSARLVPPGEQYF,TGCAGTGCTAGACTGGTGCCCCCTGGGGAGCAGTACTTC
-,-,TRBV20-1,TRBJ1-5,16,CSALDNTWGSNQPQHF,TGCAGTGCATTGGACAATACTTGGGGTAGCAATCAGCCCCAGCATTTT
-,-,TRBV27,TRBJ2-7,15,CASSPRRTSGDEQYF,TGTGCCAGCAGCCCACGACGGACTTCCGGCGACGAGCAGTACTTC
-,-,TRBV9,TRBJ2-1,17,CASSVGGGDLRNNEQFF,TGTGCCAGCAGCGTAGGTGGAGGGGACTTACGAAACAATGAGCAGTTCTTC
few,-,TRBV6-1,TRBJ1-2,14,CASSEITYTGGYTF,TGTGCCAGCAGTGAAATTACTTATACGGGCGGCTACACCTTC
few,-,TRBV12-3/TRBV12-4,TRBJ2-4,15,CASSLAAEAKNIQYF,TGTGCCAGCAGTTTGGCTGCGGAAGCCAAAAACATTCAGTACTTC
-,TRBD2,TRBV11-2,TRBJ2-1,15,CASSSWGAGEPEQFF,TGTGCCAGCAGCTCCTGGGGAGCGGGGGAGCCTGAGCAGTTCTTC
-,-,TRBV27,TRBJ2-7,14,CASSLVGVVNEQYF,TGTGCCAGCAGTTTAGTGGGAGTAGTAAACGAGCAGTACTTC
few,TRBD2,TRBV29-1,TRBJ2-1,14,CSGRTRAGGGEQFF,TGCAGCGGGAGAACTAGGGCGGGAGGCGGTGAGCAGTTCTTC
many,-,TRBV25-1,TRBJ1-1,14,CASRPFQGRSEAFF,TGTGCCAGCAGGCCGTTTCAGGGGAGGTCTGAAGCTTTCTTT
few,TRBD2,TRBV20-1,TRBJ2-5,14,CSARTSGGAQTQYF,TGCAGTGCTAGAACTAGCGGGGGGGCACAGACCCAGTACTTC
few,-,TRBV20-1,TRBJ1-4,14,CSARANREGEKLFF,TGCAGTGCTAGAGCCAACAGGGAAGGAGAAAAACTGTTTTTT
-,TRBD2,TRBV27,TRBJ2-7,14,CASSVSGEYYEQYF,TGTGCCAGCAGTGTTAGCGGGGAGTACTACGAGCAGTACTTC
-,-,TRBV4-1,TRBJ1-4,14,CASSQDEGNEKLFF,TGCGCCAGCAGCCAAGATGAGGGGAATGAAAAACTGTTTTTT
-,-,TRBV28,TRBJ2-7,14,CASNDIGVGYEQYF,TGTGCCAGCAATGATATCGGGGTCGGTTACGAGCAGTACTTC
few,TRBD1,TRBV12-3/TRBV12-4,TRBJ1-6,17,CASSLEYRDRNNSPLHF,TGTGCCAGCAGTTTAGAATACCGGGACAGGAATAATTCACCCCTCCACTTT
few,TRBD2,TRBV20-1,TRBJ2-5,14,CSAKPGGPKETQYF,TGCAGTGCTAAACCGGGAGGGCCGAAAGAGACCCAGTACTTC
-,TRBD2,TRBV7-2,TRBJ2-1,14,CASNSGRGSNEQFF,TGTGCCAGCAATAGCGGGAGGGGTAGCAATGAGCAGTTCTTC
many,TRBD2,TRBV7-2,TRBJ2-1,14,CASSQVGLGNEQFF,TGTGCCAGCAGTCAGGTGGGACTAGGCAATGAGCAGTTCTTC
-,TRBD2,TRBV12-3/TRBV12-4,TRBJ2-1,14,CASTPSGETNEQFF,TGTGCCAGCACCCCGAGCGGGGAGACCAATGAGCAGTTCTTC
-,TRBD2,TRBV20-1,TRBJ2-5,14,CSANRGGRQETQYF,TGCAGTGCTAATCGGGGGGGCCGACAAGAGACCCAGTACTTC
many,TRBD1,TRBV15,TRBJ1-5,16,CATSREGQGTGWPQHF,TGTGCCACCAGCAGAGAGGGACAGGGGACCGGGTGGCCCCAGCATTTT
many,TRBD1,TRBV9,TRBJ1-1,12,CASSATGVEAFF,TGTGCCAGCAGCGCGACAGGGGTTGAAGCTTTCTTT
few,TRBD2,TRBV20-1,TRBJ2-2,16,CSAPRGAGVNTGELFF,TGCAGTGCTCCCCGTGGAGCGGGGGTGAACACCGGGGAGCTGTTTTTT
once,-,TRBV30,TRBJ1-2,12,CAWSPSLFDYTF,TGTGCCTGGAGCCCCTCCCTTTTCGACTACACCTTC
-,TRBD2,TRBV5-1,TRBJ2-5,18,CASSLGTQRGGLKETQYF,TGCGCCAGCAGCTTGGGGACCCAGCGGGGGGGCCTGAAAGAGACCCAGTACTTC